Below, one T cell receptor (beta chain) is given with its context. This clonotype was recorded at least ten times. Its binding antigen is unknown. One base away there is no much larger clone; base qualities are not given. The germline V end is reduced by 3 bases and the J end by 9 bases; junction bases left unmatched: 11. CDR1 and CDR2 are read off the germline V gene as MDHEN and SYDVKM. From cysteine to phenylalanine, the CDR3 is 15 amino acids long. The entry retains the CDR3 DNA only, 45 bases that are in frame from base 1. This entry comes from a study of T cells in Graves' hyperthyroidism and ophthalmopathy (dated by TCRdb to the late 2010s). Study-wide context: Peripheral blood samples were taken at the time of initial diagnosis, prior to any treatment. TCR V-J signatures able to tell the groups apart were searched for in a discovery cohort of 95 to 100 patients, of whom approximately 40 had Graves' ophthalmopathy and around 58 had stable Graves' hyperthyroidism. Whether ophthalmopathy could be predicted prospectively was tested in an independent validation cohort made up of approximately 19 hyperthyroidism patients plus 17 patients who later progressed to ophthalmopathy. The approximately 98 discovery patients were randomly divided into training and test sets at a 7:3 ratio. In about 6 Graves' hyperthyroidism patients, the study also compared T-cell repertoires from thyroid tissue with T-cell repertoires from blood. After blood sampling, hyperthyroidism patients were treated with methimazole at a starting dose of 30 mg daily, and ophthalmopathy patients were treated with high-dose intravenous methylprednisolone. The paper describes TCR Vbeta CDR3 sequencing of roughly 130 peripheral blood samples, made up of about 41 ophthalmopathy patients, roughly 75 hyperthyroidism patients and 17 progressor patients.

The TCR beta CDR3 regions were amplified from RNA transcripts. The TCR CDR3 was subjected to a first round of RT-PCR using the HTBI primer set and the Qiagen OneStep RT-PCR kit. A second multiplex PCR round built the libraries, followed by size selection and purification. Libraries were sequenced paired-end with 100 bp reads on an Illumina HiSeq2000. In the authors' own workflow: Raw data were processed with SOAPnuke, discarding reads with adapters, uncalled bases, mean Phred below 15, or no exact constant-primer or identifier match. High-quality paired reads were merged using COPE v1.2.5, and each unique nucleotide sequence was defined as a clonotype. MiTCR v1.1 was used to align clonotypes to the IMGT TRBV, TRBD and TRBJ reference segments. Only V-J combinations with frequency above 0.0001, covering approximately 99% of repertoires, were analysed. The TCS score was defined as the ratio of F50 (clonal expansion) to E x V (chaos), calculated using BLOSUM62-based TCRdist between CDR3 peptides within each V-J. Welch's t-statistics and random forest reduced approximately 520 V-J features to roughly 13, which were used in a naive Bayes classifier (R e1071). The public reads were reprocessed in TCRdb via fastp at Q25 and MiXCR, keeping in-frame beta chains. When rows share a CDR3 protein, they turn into one entry using the most common DNA and genes. TCRdb, not the original authors, processed these V and J calls. Here the sample has around 690,000 distinct CDR3 sequences; approximately 15% occur a single time. Around 15% of the sample lies in the top ten.

What the work shows at the level of the full study, not this receptor alone: Most expanded thyroid clonotypes (frequency above 0.001) were also detected in blood, a finding suggesting that blood repertoires may reflect thyroid immune responses. Sample size was not statistically predetermined, and investigators were not blinded to group allocation. A 13 V-J signature model separated ophthalmopathy from stable hyperthyroidism, with around 88% sensitivity and about 81% specificity in cross-validation and 80%/75% in testing. During validation, the model predicted progression to ophthalmopathy a median of approximately 6.5 months ahead of onset, with approximately 71% sensitivity and 72.22% specificity.

Graves' hyperthyroidism was defined as stable when no progression to ophthalmopathy occurred over 18 months of follow-up. Hyperthyroidism patients were newly diagnosed, had a disease duration of under 2 months, and were aged 18 to 65 years. Patients with uncontrolled infections, other autoimmune diseases, pregnancy or lactation were excluded. Diagnoses were established on the basis of clinical symptoms, serum thyroxine and TRAb, thyroid ultrasound, and orbital computed tomography. Ficoll-Paque density gradient centrifugation was used to isolate PBMCs from approximately 10 ml of fresh peripheral blood. Total RNA was extracted with Trizol reagent, and quality was checked on an Agilent 2100 Bioanalyzer.

The specimen sequenced was blood. This receptor was obtained from a man aged 45-60 years with Graves' hyperthyroidism. Here the chain combines TRBV28 and TRBJ2-1, with 7 middle bases fitting TRBD2. DNA sequence: TGTGCCAGCAGTTTCGGCCGGAGACTAGCTTTTGAGCAGTTCTTC. This translates into CASSFGRRLAFEQFF.